This T cell receptor beta chain emerged from a study of blood T cell repertoires in COVID-19. The length of the CDR3 is 12 residues. Per germline, CDR1 GTSNPN and CDR2 SVGIG (reference sequence). V was trimmed by 7 bases and J by 3 bases, leaving 12 bases between them. TCRdb's table, derived via immunoSEQ multiplex PCR, lists solely in-frame clones and lacks some. Among about 21,000 clones listed, 84% were seen once. The V and J genes are TRBV30 and TRBJ1-2, with a weak D call TRBD1 (5 bases). The receptor comes from a man aged 35 to 55 with acute or convalescent COVID-19. The sequenced sample consisted of peripheral blood. The CDR3 DNA sequence: TGTGCCTCCCTCAGGGTCGACTATGGCTACACCTTC. Amino acid sequence: CASLRVDYGYTF.